This T cell receptor beta chain was documented in a study of early T cells in non-severe SARS-CoV-2 infection. Findings of the study overall: Anti-spike CD8 responses were favored by VDJdb matching, which missed private and CD4 specificities.

MiXCR, run by TCRdb on the 5' RACE reads, gives a single entry per CDR3 protein. The data show tens of thousands of distinct CDR3 sequences, roughly 12% seen once. V dropped 5 bases and J dropped 2 bases, with 12 bases sitting between them. CDR1 and CDR2 from the germline V gene are SGHVS and FQNEAQ. The length of the CDR3 is 15 residues. Remarks on this clonotype: As yet, its antigen is unknown.

The genes are TRBV7-8 and TRBJ2-2, with a weak D call TRBD1 (5 bases). Here the sequenced sample was whole blood, taken at baseline. The sequence derives from an adult who was a healthcare worker with PCR-confirmed SARS-CoV-2 infection or an uninfected control (not recorded which). Here the CDR3 reads CASSRSRENTGELFF. DNA for the CDR3: TGTGCCAGCAGCCGTAGCAGGGAAAACACCGGGGAGCTGTTTTTT.